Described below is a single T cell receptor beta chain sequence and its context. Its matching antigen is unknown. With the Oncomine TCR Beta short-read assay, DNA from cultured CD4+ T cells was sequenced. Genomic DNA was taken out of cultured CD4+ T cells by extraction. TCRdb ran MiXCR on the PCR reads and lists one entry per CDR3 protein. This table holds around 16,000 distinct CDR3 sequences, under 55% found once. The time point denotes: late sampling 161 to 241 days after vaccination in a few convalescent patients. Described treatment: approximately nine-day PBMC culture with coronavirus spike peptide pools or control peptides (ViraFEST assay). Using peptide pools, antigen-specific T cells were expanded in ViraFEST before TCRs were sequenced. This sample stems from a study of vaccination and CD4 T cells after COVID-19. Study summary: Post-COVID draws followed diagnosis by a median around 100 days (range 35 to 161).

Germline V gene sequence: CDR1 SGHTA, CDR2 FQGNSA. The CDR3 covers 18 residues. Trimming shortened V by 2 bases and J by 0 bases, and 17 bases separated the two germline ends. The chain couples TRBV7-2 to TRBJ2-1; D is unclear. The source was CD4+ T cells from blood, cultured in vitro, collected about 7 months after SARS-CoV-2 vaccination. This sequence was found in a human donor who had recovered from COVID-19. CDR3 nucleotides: TGTGCCAGCAGCTTAATGATAGCCCGGAAAATCTCCTACAATGAGCAGTTCTTC. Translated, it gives CASSLMIARKISYNEQFF.